This T cell receptor beta chain derives from a study of blood T cell repertoires in COVID-19. For the study at large: There were acute and convalescent COVID-19 samples, and they came from the United States, Italy and Spain. T cells, B-cell-depleted T cells, or PBMCs provided the cDNA or gDNA that served as material.

CDR3 length: 16 amino acids. V lost 1 base, J lost 1 base, and 10 bases lay in between. CDR1 is KGHSH, CDR2 LQKENI, per germline. Under the authors' procedure: Counts of nucleated cells, estimated from reference gene primer amplification, were obtained. Generated by immunoSEQ multiplex PCR, the TCRdb table keeps only in-frame clones and is missing some. The DNA was the basis for D and trimming; V, J and clone size are from that table. The sample yields 95,000 to 150,000 clones, roughly nine tenths seen once. Sample: peripheral blood. The rearrangement uses TRBV18 and TRBJ2-2; perhaps TRBD2 as D (5 bases). This TCR was sampled from a man in his sixties or seventies with active or convalescent COVID-19. The CDR3: CASSPRGAVNTGELFF. CDR3 DNA: TGTGCCAGCTCACCACGGGGAGCGGTGAACACCGGGGAGCTGTTTTTT.